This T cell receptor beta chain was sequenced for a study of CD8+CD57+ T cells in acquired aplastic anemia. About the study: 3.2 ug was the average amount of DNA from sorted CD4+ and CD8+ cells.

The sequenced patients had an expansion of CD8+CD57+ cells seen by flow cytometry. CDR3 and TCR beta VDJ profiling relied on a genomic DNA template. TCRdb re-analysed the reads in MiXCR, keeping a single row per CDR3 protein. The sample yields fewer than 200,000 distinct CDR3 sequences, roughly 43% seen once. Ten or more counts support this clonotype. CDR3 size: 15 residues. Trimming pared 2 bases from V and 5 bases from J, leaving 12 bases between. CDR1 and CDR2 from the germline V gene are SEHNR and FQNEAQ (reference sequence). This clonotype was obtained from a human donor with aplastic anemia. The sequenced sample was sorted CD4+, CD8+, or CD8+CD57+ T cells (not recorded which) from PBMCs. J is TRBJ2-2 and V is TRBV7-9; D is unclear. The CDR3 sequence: CASSLRSSGTGELFF. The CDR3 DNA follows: TGTGCCAGCAGCTTAAGGAGTTCTGGAACCGGGGAGCTGTTTTTT.